This TCR beta chain was sequenced for a study of T cell responses to AZD1222 COVID-19 vaccine. Findings and caveats of the study: Spike-wide coverage was observed for vaccine-associated CD4 TCRs, with dominant responses at 160-218 and 743-854.

The germline CDR1 and CDR2 sequences are SGHAT and FQDESV (reference sequence). This CDR3 comprises 14 residues. Trimming shortened V by 2 bases and J by 2 bases, and 10 bases separated the two germline ends. In regard to this clone: The antigen is unknown.

Assay: immunoSEQ multiplex PCR; the TCRdb copy retains only in-frame clones and omits some. This table holds 200,000 or so clones, about 89% found once. The chain is built from TRBV11-1 and TRBJ2-7, with D perhaps TRBD1 (5 bases). The source material was peripheral blood, sampled on day 0 of MenACWY control vaccination. The receptor's source is an adult in good health. CDR3: CASSLYQGTYEQYF. Here the CDR3 DNA reads TGTGCCAGCAGCTTATACCAGGGTACCTACGAGCAGTACTTC.